These T cell receptor beta chains were read from a single sample in a study of T cells in Graves' hyperthyroidism and ophthalmopathy. From the multiplex PCR reads, TCRdb called clonotypes with MiXCR, one entry per CDR3 protein. The sample holds fewer than 650,000 distinct CDR3 sequences; 14% to 15% are singletons and the top ten take roughly 4.5%. Sequenced: blood. These receptors all come from a woman aged 40 to 55 with Graves' ophthalmopathy. The CDR3 runs from the conserved cysteine through the conserved F or W. D genes are given only for firm matches. Where a row states a size, it is once, few, many or the class of an expanded clone; other rows omit it.

v_call	clone_size	d_call	j_call	cdr3_nt	cdr3_aa
TRBV7-9	many	.	TRBJ1-2	TGTGCCAGCAGCCCGGGCTGGGTAAACTATGGCTACACCTTC	CASSPGWVNYGYTF
TRBV6-2/TRBV6-3	.	.	TRBJ2-5	TGTGCCAGCAGTTACTCCACTCCAGAGACCCAGTACTTC	CASSYSTPETQYF
TRBV29-1	many	.	TRBJ2-7	TGCAGCGTTGGTCGCACCGACTACGAGCAGTACTTC	CSVGRTDYEQYF
TRBV30	.	.	TRBJ1-1	TGTGCCTGGAGTGCGGTGGGCACTGAAGCTTTCTTT	CAWSAVGTEAFF
TRBV19	many	.	TRBJ1-1	TGTGCCACCCACGCGGAAGGCATGAACACTGAAGCTTTCTTT	CATHAEGMNTEAFF
TRBV6-5	many	.	TRBJ1-1	TGTGCCAGCAGTTACTCGGGGGAGACGTCTGAAGCTTTCTTT	CASSYSGETSEAFF
TRBV20-1	many	.	TRBJ1-1	TGCAGTGCTAGAGATTCATACGACCCCGCGTTGGTTGATGAAGCTTTCTTT	CSARDSYDPALVDEAFF
TRBV12-3/TRBV12-4	many	.	TRBJ1-1	TGTGCCAGCAGCTTGTTAGAGGGGACTGAAGCTTTCTTT	CASSLLEGTEAFF
TRBV30	many	.	TRBJ2-7	TGTGCCTGGAGTGTTGATCAGACCTACGAGCAGTACTTC	CAWSVDQTYEQYF
TRBV28	many	.	TRBJ2-5	TGTGCCAGCAGTTATGGGGAAGAGACCCAGTACTTC	CASSYGEETQYF
TRBV20-1	many	.	TRBJ1-1	TGCAGTGTCATCCCAGGGGCCACTGAAGCTTTCTTT	CSVIPGATEAFF
TRBV6-2/TRBV6-3	many	.	TRBJ1-5	TGTGCCAGCAGTCCCCTCCTTCGGAAGACATATAGCAATCAGCCCCAGCATTTT	CASSPLLRKTYSNQPQHF
TRBV28	many	.	TRBJ2-5	TGTGCCAGCAGTTTAGGGCTAAAGACCCAGTACTTC	CASSLGLKTQYF
TRBV7-8	many	.	TRBJ1-2	TGTGCCAGCAGCTTAGGAGGTTTGGGCGATGGCTACACCTTC	CASSLGGLGDGYTF
TRBV6-1	many	.	TRBJ2-5	TGTGCCAGCAGTATGCCGGGACAACAAGAGACCCAGTACTTC	CASSMPGQQETQYF
TRBV28	many	.	TRBJ1-3	TGTGCCACCGGTTTGGGGAACACCATATATTTT	CATGLGNTIYF
TRBV27	many	TRBD2	TRBJ2-7	TGTGCCAGCAGTTTATACCCAGTAGCGGGAGAGTCCTACGAGCAGTACTTC	CASSLYPVAGESYEQYF
TRBV7-3	many	TRBD1	TRBJ2-2	TGTGCCAGCAGCTCGACAGGGACCGGGGAGCTGTTTTTT	CASSSTGTGELFF
TRBV28	many	.	TRBJ2-2	TGTGCCAGCAGTTTATTGATTGGGGGCGGGGAGCTGTTTTTT	CASSLLIGGGELFF
TRBV30	.	.	TRBJ1-1	TGTGCCTGGAGGGGTGTGGCTGCGAACACTGAAGCTTTCTTT	CAWRGVAANTEAFF
TRBV25-1	many	.	TRBJ1-2	TGTGCCAGCAGTGAATGGGCAGAATCCCCCTATGGCTACACCTTC	CASSEWAESPYGYTF
TRBV6-2/TRBV6-3	many	TRBD1	TRBJ2-5	TGTGCCAGCAGTTACGCCAGGGGGATAGGAGAGACCCAGTACTTC	CASSYARGIGETQYF
TRBV12-3/TRBV12-4	many	.	TRBJ1-1	TGTGCCAGCAGTCCGGACAGTTCTTCCACTGAAGCTTTCTTT	CASSPDSSSTEAFF
TRBV28	many	.	TRBJ1-2	TGTGCCAGCAGTTTTGGGGCAGGAGTTAACTATGGCTACACCTTC	CASSFGAGVNYGYTF
TRBV7-9	.	.	TRBJ2-7	TGTGCCAGCAGCGCCGGGGCGGGACTCTCCTACGAGCAGTACTTC	CASSAGAGLSYEQYF
TRBV6-1	few	TRBD2	TRBJ2-7	TGTGCCAGCGGGGCTAGCGGGAGGGTAGAAGAGCAGTACTTC	CASGASGRVEEQYF
TRBV7-9	.	.	TRBJ2-7	TGTGCCAGCAGCTTCCGGGGCCGCCCCACTGAGCAGTACTTC	CASSFRGRPTEQYF
TRBV18	many	.	TRBJ1-2	TGTGCCAGCTCACCACTTCGGGATTTTGGTAACTATGGCTACACCTTC	CASSPLRDFGNYGYTF
TRBV28	many	TRBD2	TRBJ2-5	TGTGCCAGCAGTTCACGTGGGGGGGTCGAGACCCAGTACTTC	CASSSRGGVETQYF
TRBV6-5	many	.	TRBJ1-1	TGTGCCAGCAGTTTCTTCCAGAACACTGAAGCTTTCTTT	CASSFFQNTEAFF
TRBV6-1	.	.	TRBJ1-6	TGTGCCAGCAGTGAAAGGAGGAGCTCCTATAATTCACCCCTCCACTTT	CASSERRSSYNSPLHF
TRBV28	many	.	TRBJ2-4	TGTGCCAGCAGTTTACTAGGGAGAAACATTCAGTACTTC	CASSLLGRNIQYF
TRBV9	many	.	TRBJ2-5	TGTGCCAGCAGCGTAGATCCTTACCAAGAGACCCAGTACTTC	CASSVDPYQETQYF
TRBV30	many	.	TRBJ1-1	TGTGCCTGGAGTCAAGGACAGTATGTGGACACTGAAGCTTTCTTT	CAWSQGQYVDTEAFF
TRBV28	many	.	TRBJ2-7	TGTGCCAGCAGTGTGTTCGACGTGGAGTACTTC	CASSVFDVEYF
TRBV12-3/TRBV12-4	many	.	TRBJ1-1	TGTGCCAGCAGGGCAGCTTCAATTGAAGCTTTCTTT	CASRAASIEAFF
TRBV4-1	many	TRBD2	TRBJ2-5	TGCGCCAGCAGCCAAGGGGCCGGGCTAGCGGTGGAGACCCAGTACTTC	CASSQGAGLAVETQYF
TRBV29-1	.	.	TRBJ1-2	TGCAGCGTTTGGGGAGGGGCGACCTATGGCTACACCTTC	CSVWGGATYGYTF
TRBV25-1	many	.	TRBJ2-5	TGTGCCAGCAGTGGGGTGGGTCGGCAGCAGGAGACCCAGTACTTC	CASSGVGRQQETQYF
TRBV7-2	many	.	TRBJ2-5	TGTGCCAGCAGCAAAGGGCATACGGGGGAGACCCAGTACTTC	CASSKGHTGETQYF
TRBV6-1	many	.	TRBJ1-2	TGTGCCAGCAGCGAGCAGGGAATGGATGGCTACACCTTC	CASSEQGMDGYTF
TRBV20-1	many	.	TRBJ2-5	TGCAGTGCTAGAGTGCGAGGAGAGACCCAGTACTTC	CSARVRGETQYF
TRBV11-3	few	.	TRBJ2-3	TGTGCCAGCAGCAAAAGGGACAGCACAGATACGCAGTATTTT	CASSKRDSTDTQYF
TRBV18	.	TRBD2	TRBJ2-5	TGTGCCAGCTCGCGAGCGGGAGGCGAACAAGAGACCCAGTACTTC	CASSRAGGEQETQYF
TRBV5-6	.	.	TRBJ2-5	TGTGCCAGCAGCTTAACAGATCTGGACCAGTACTTC	CASSLTDLDQYF
TRBV10-3	.	.	TRBJ2-7	TGTGCCATCAATGCCGAGCGGACATCTCTTGAGCAGTACTTC	CAINAERTSLEQYF
TRBV12-3/TRBV12-4	.	.	TRBJ1-2	TGTGCCAGCAGTTTGGGGGAGGCACGCAGGATGACTAACTATGGCTACACCTTC	CASSLGEARRMTNYGYTF
TRBV12-3/TRBV12-4	few	TRBD2	TRBJ2-1	TGTGCCAGCAGCCGAGGCGGGAGGGCCCATGAGCAGTTCTTC	CASSRGGRAHEQFF
TRBV4-3	many	.	TRBJ2-5	TGCGCCAGCAGCCAAGACGGTCAAGAGACCCAGTACTTC	CASSQDGQETQYF
TRBV9	.	.	TRBJ1-1	TGTGCCAGCAGTGTTCTCTCTCGGCGCACTGAAGCTTTCTTT	CASSVLSRRTEAFF
TRBV6-5	few	TRBD2	TRBJ2-7	TGTGCCAGCAGTTTGGCGGTAGCGGGAGAAGGCGAGCAGTACTTC	CASSLAVAGEGEQYF
TRBV6-5	many	.	TRBJ1-6	TGTGCCAGCAGTTACCGACAAAGCTACGGGGAAAGCGATTCACCCCTCCACTTT	CASSYRQSYGESDSPLHF
TRBV12-3/TRBV12-4	many	.	TRBJ1-5	TGTGCCAGCAGTTTAGGGTCAGCTAATCAGCCCCAGCATTTT	CASSLGSANQPQHF
TRBV6-1	.	.	TRBJ2-7	TGTGCCAGCAGTGAAGCAGGCGACCTCTACGAGCAGTACTTC	CASSEAGDLYEQYF